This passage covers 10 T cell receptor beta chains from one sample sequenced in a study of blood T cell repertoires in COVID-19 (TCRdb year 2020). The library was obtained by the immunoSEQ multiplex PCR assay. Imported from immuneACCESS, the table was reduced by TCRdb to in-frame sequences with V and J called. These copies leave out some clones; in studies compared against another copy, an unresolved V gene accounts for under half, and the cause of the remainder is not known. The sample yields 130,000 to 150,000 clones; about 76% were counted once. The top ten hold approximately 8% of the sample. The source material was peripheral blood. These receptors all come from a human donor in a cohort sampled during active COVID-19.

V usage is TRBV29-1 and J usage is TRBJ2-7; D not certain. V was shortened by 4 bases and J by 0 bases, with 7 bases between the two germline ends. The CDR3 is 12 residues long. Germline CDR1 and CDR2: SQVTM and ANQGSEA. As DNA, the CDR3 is TGCAGCGTTGGATGGAGCTCCTACGAGCAGTACTTC. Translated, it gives CSVGWSSYEQYF.

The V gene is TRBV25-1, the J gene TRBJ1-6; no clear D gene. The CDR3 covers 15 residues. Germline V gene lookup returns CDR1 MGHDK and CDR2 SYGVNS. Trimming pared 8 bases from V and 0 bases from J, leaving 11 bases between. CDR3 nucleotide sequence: TGTGCCAGCCACGCAGGTCTCTCCTATAATTCACCCCTCCACTTT. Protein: CASHAGLSYNSPLHF.

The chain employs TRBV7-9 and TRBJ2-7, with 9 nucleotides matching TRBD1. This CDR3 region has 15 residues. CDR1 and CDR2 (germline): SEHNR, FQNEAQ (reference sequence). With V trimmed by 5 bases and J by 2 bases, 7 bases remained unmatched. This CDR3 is CASSPTGGPTYEQYF. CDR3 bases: TGTGCCAGCAGCCCAACAGGGGGCCCTACCTACGAGCAGTACTTC.

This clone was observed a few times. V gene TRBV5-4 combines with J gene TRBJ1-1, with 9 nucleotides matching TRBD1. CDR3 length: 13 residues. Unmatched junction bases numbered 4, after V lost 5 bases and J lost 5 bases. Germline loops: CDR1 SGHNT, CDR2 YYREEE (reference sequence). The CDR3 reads CASSQDRGTEAFF. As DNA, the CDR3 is TGTGCCAGCAGTCAGGACAGGGGAACTGAAGCTTTCTTT.

DNA of the CDR3: TGTGCCAGCGGGGACAGTCTCCGGCCGAACACTGAAGCTTTCTTT. Protein sequence: CASGDSLRPNTEAFF. The chain employs TRBV2 and TRBJ1-1, with 7 bases aligning to TRBD1. The V segment lost 8 bases and the J segment 1 base; nucleotides outside the gene matches: 10. This CDR3 is built from 15 residues. CDR1 and CDR2 from the germline V gene are SNHLY and FYNNEI. The full variable domain, rest sourced from reference TRBV2 and TRBJ1-1, is EPEVTQTPSHQVTQMGQEVILRCVPISNHLYFYWYRQILGQKVEFLVSFYNNEISEKSEIFDDQFSVERPDGSNFTLKIRSTKLEDSAMYFCASGDSLRPNTEAFFGQGTRLTVV.

CDR3 amino acids: CASSLGGLAVTYEQYF. CDR3 nucleotide sequence: TGCGCCAGCAGCTTGGGGGGACTAGCGGTAACCTACGAGCAGTACTTC. J is TRBJ2-7 and V is TRBV5-1; TRBD2 aligns across 11 bases. The CDR3 contains 16 residues. From germline, CDR1 is SGHRS and CDR2 YFSETQ. The V gene end was trimmed by 0 bases and the J gene end by 2 bases; junction bases not matched to a gene: 4.

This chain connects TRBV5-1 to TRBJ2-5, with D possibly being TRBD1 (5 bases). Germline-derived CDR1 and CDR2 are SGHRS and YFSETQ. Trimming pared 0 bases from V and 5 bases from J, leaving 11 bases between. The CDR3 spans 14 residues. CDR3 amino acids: CASSLEPNRETQYF. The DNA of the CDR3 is TGCGCCAGCAGCTTGGAGCCGAACAGGGAGACCCAGTACTTC.

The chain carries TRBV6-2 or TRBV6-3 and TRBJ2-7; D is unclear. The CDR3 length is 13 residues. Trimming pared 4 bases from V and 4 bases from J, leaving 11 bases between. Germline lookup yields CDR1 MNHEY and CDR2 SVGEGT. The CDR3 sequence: CASSSRGGYEQYF. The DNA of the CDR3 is TGTGCCAGCAGTTCCCGCGGCGGTTACGAGCAGTACTTC.

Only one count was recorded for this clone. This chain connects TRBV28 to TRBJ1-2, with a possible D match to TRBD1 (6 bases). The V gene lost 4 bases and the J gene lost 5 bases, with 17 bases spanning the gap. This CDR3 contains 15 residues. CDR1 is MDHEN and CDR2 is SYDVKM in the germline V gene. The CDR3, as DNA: TGTGCCAGCAGTTCCGCCGAGCTAGGGGGATATGGCTACACCTTC. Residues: CASSSAELGGYGYTF.

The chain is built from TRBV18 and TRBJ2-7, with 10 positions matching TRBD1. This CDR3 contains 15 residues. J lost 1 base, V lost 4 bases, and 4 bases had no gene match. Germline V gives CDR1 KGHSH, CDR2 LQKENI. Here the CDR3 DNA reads TGTGCCAGCTCACTCCCGGGACAGGGGTCCTACGAGCAGTACTTC. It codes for CASSLPGQGSYEQYF.